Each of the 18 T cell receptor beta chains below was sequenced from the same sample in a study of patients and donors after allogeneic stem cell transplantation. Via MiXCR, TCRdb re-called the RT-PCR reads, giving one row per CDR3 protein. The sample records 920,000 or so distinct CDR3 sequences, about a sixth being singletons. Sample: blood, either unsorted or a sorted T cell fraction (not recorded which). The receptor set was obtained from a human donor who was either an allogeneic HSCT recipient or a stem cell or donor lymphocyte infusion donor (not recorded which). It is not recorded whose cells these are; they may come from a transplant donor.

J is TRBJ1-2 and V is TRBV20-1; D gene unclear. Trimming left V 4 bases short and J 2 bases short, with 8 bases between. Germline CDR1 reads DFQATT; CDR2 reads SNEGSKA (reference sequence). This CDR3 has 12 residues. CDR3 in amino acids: CSATTSNYGYTF. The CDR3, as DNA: TGCAGTGCTACCACCTCCAACTATGGCTACACCTTC.

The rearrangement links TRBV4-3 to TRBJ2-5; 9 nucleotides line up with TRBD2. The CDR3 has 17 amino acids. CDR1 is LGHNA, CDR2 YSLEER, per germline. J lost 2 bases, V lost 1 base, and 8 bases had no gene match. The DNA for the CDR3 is TGCGCCAGCAGCCAAGGTGGGGCTAGCGGGGCACAAGAGACCCAGTACTTC. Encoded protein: CASSQGGASGAQETQYF.

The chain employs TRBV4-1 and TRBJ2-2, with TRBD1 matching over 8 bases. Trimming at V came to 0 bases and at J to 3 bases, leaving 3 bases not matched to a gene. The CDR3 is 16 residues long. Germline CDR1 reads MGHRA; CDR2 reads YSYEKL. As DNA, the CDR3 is TGCGCCAGCAGCCAAGAGAGGACAGGGTACACCGGGGAGCTGTTTTTT. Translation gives CASSQERTGYTGELFF.

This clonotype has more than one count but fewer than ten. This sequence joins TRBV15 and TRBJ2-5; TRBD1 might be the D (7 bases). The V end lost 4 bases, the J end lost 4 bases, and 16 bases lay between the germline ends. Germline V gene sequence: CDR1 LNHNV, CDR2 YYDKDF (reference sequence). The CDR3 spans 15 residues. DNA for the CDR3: TGTGCCACCAGCACCCAGGGGGGTGGCACAGAGACCCAGTACTTC. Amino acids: CATSTQGGGTETQYF.

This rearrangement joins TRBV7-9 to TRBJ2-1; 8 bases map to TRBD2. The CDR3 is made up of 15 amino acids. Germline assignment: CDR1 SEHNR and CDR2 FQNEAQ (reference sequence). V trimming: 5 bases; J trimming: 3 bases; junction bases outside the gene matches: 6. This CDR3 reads CASSPTGTSYNEQFF. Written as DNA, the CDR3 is TGTGCCAGCAGCCCAACCGGGACTAGCTACAATGAGCAGTTCTTC. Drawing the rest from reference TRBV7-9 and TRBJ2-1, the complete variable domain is DTGVSQNPRHKITKRGQNVTFRCDPISEHNRLYWYRQTLGQGPEFLTYFQNEAQLEKSRLLSDRFSAERPKGSFSTLEIQRTEQGDSAMYLCASSPTGTSYNEQFFGPGTRLTVL.

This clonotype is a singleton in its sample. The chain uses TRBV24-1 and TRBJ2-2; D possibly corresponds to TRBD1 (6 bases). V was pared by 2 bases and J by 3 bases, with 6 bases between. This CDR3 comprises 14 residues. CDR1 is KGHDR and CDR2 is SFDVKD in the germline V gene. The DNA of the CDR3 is TGTGCCACCAGTGATTGGACAGACACCGGGGAGCTGTTTTTT. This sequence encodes CATSDWTDTGELFF.

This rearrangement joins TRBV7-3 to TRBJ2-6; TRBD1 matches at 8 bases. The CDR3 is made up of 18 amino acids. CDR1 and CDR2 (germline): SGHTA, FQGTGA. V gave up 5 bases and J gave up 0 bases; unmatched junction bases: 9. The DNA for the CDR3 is TGTGCCAGCAGCGCGACAGGGGCTCCTCTCTCTGGGGCCAACGTCCTGACTTTC. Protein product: CASSATGAPLSGANVLTF.

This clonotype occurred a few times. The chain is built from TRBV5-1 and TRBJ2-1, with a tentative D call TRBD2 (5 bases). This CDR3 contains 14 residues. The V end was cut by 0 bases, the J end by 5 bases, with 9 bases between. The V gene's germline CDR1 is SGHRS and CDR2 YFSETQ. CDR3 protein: CASSLGGLNNEQFF. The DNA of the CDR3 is TGCGCCAGCAGCTTGGGTGGACTCAACAATGAGCAGTTCTTC.

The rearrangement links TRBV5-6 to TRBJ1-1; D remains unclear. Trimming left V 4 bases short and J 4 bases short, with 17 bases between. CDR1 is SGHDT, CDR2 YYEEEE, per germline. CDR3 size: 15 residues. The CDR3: CASSQPLPGVTEAFF. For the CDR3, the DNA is TGTGCCAGCAGCCAGCCCCTTCCAGGTGTCACTGAAGCTTTCTTT.

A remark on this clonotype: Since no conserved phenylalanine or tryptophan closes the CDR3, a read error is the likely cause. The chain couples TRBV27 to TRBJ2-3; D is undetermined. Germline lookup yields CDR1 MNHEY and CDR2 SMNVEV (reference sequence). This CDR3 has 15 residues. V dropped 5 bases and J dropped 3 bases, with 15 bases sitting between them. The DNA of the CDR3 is TGTGCCAGCAGTCCACGACTTGGGCTGACAGATACGCAGTATCTT. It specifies CASSPRLGLTDTQYL.

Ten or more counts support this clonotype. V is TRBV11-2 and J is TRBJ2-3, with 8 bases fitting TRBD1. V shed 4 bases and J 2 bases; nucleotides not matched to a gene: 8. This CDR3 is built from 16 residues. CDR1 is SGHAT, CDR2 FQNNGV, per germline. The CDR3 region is CASSSRQGSYTDTQYF. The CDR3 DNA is TGTGCCAGCAGCTCCCGACAGGGGTCCTACACAGATACGCAGTATTTT.

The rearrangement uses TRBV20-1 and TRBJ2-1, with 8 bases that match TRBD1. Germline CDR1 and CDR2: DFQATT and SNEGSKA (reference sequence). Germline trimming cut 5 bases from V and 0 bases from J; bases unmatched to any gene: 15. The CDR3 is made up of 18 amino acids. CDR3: CSACRLGGQESSYNEQFF. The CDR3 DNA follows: TGCAGTGCTTGCCGTTTGGGGGGACAGGAGAGCTCCTACAATGAGCAGTTCTTC.

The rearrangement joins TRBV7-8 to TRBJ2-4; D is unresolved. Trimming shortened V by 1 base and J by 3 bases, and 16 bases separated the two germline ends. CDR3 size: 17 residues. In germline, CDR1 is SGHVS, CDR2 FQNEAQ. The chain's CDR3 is CASSLGSGRVSKNIQYF. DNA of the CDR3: TGTGCCAGCAGCTTAGGCTCAGGCCGAGTTAGCAAAAACATTCAGTACTTC.

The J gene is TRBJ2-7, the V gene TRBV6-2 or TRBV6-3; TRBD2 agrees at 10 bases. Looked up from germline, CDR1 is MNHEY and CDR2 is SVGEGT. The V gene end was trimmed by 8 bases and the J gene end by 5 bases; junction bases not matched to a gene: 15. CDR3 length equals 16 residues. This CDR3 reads CASSKSPGLALHEQYF. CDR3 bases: TGTGCCAGCTCAAAATCTCCGGGACTAGCGTTACACGAGCAGTACTTC.

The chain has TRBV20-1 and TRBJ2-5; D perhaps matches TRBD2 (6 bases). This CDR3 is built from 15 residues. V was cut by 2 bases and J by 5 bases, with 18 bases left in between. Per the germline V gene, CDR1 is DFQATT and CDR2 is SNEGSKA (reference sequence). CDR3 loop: CSARRSTSGGETQYF. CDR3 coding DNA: TGCAGTGCTAGAAGATCGACTAGTGGGGGGGAGACCCAGTACTTC.

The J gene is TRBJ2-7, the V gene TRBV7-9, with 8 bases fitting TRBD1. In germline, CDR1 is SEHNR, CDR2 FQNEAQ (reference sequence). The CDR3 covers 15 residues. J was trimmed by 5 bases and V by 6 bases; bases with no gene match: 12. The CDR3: CASSNRDRYGDEQYF. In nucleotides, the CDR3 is TGTGCCAGCAGTAACCGGGACAGGTACGGGGACGAGCAGTACTTC. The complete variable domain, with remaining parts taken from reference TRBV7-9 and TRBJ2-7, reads DTGVSQNPRHKITKRGQNVTFRCDPISEHNRLYWYRQTLGQGPEFLTYFQNEAQLEKSRLLSDRFSAERPKGSFSTLEIQRTEQGDSAMYLCASSNRDRYGDEQYFGPGTRLTVT.

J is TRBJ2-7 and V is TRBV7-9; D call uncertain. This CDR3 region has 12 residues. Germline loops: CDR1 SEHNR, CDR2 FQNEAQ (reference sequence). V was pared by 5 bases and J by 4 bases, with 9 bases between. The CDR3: CASSPPVYEQYF. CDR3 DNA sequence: TGTGCCAGCAGCCCCCCAGTATACGAGCAGTACTTC.

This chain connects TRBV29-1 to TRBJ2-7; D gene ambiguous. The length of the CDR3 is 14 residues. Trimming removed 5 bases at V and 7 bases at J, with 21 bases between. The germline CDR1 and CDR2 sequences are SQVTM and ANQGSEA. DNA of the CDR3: TGCAGCGTTCTGACCTTTCATCCCCCTCGGGAGCAGTACTTC. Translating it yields CSVLTFHPPREQYF.